These 9 T cell receptor beta chains were all obtained from the same sample, sequenced in a study of Ad26.COV2.S vaccination and SARS-CoV-2 variants. Clones were read by immunoSEQ multiplex PCR, and TCRdb kept only the in-frame ones, dropping some. The table has approximately 500,000 clones, roughly nine tenths seen once. This sample's treatment: over 15 received Ad26.COV2.S at low or high dose, single or two shots; 5 received placebo; per-sample allocation not given. After the first vaccine or placebo injection, samples were drawn on day 63. Sequencing used peripheral blood, obtained in a trial of Ad26.COV2.S vaccine versus placebo. The receptors come from a person between 18 and 65 years old who received the Ad26.COV2.S COVID-19 vaccine or a placebo.

This rearrangement joins TRBV28 to TRBJ1-2, with D maybe TRBD1 (5 bases). V was cut by 8 bases and J by 5 bases, with 15 bases left in between. The CDR3 consists of 13 residues. CDR1 MDHEN and CDR2 SYDVKM come from the germline V gene. CDR3 bases: TGTGCCAGCCGAGGGGCGACCCCATATGGCTACACCTTC. Amino acid sequence: CASRGATPYGYTF.

This clone was seen once. The gene calls are TRBV28 and TRBJ2-7; D is uncertain. Germline V gene sequence: CDR1 MDHEN, CDR2 SYDVKM. Deletions cut 3 bases from V and 2 bases from J, with 8 bases between. The CDR3 runs to 13 residues. The CDR3 DNA follows: TGTGCCAGCAGTTTGCCTAGTCCCTACGAGCAGTACTTC. Amino acids: CASSLPSPYEQYF. The variable domain in full, with the rest retrieved from reference TRBV28 and TRBJ2-7, is DVKVTQSSRYLVKRTGEKVFLECVQDMDHENMFWYRQDPGLGLRLIYFSYDVKMKEKGDIPEGYSVSREKKERFSLILESASTNQTSMYLCASSLPSPYEQYFGPGTRLTVT.

The rearrangement joins TRBV27 to TRBJ2-7; D ambiguous. CDR3 length: 13 amino acids. V lost 4 bases and J lost 3, with 10 bases in between. CDR1 MNHEY and CDR2 SMNVEV come from the germline V gene (reference sequence). CDR3 residues: CASSWGRFYEQYF. The CDR3 region has the DNA TGTGCCAGCAGTTGGGGTCGGTTCTACGAGCAGTACTTC.

The chain couples TRBV7-3 to TRBJ2-2; perhaps TRBD2 as D (5 bases). Trimming left V 6 bases short and J 4 bases short, with 15 bases between. The CDR3 totals 15 residues. The germline V gene encodes CDR1 SGHTA and CDR2 FQGTGA. This CDR3 reads CASRGARYVTGELFF. The CDR3 bases are TGTGCCAGCAGGGGAGCCAGGTATGTCACCGGGGAGCTGTTTTTT.

The chain carries TRBV30 and TRBJ2-7; D gene uncertain. From germline, CDR1 is GTSNPN and CDR2 SVGIG (reference sequence). Trimming took 0 bases from V and 5 from J, leaving 11 bases between them. This CDR3 spans 13 amino acids. The CDR3 reads CAWSVSLPHEQYF. The CDR3 DNA follows: TGTGCCTGGAGTGTAAGTTTGCCCCACGAGCAGTACTTC. Variable domain in full (rest from reference TRBV30 and TRBJ2-7): SQTIHQWPATLVQPVGSPLSLECTVEGTSNPNLYWYRQAAGRGLQLLFYSVGIGQISSEVPQNLSASRPQDRQFILSSKKLLLSDSGFYLCAWSVSLPHEQYFGPGTRLTVT.

The chain recombines TRBV5-4 with TRBJ1-4, with a weak D call TRBD1 (5 bases). This CDR3 has 13 amino acids. Trimming left V 3 bases short and J 7 bases short, with 10 bases between. Germline V gives CDR1 SGHNT, CDR2 YYREEE (reference sequence). The CDR3 DNA is TGTGCCAGCAGCTCGGCGCAGGGTGAAAAACTGTTTTTT. Translating it yields CASSSAQGEKLFF. The variable domain in full, with the rest retrieved from reference TRBV5-4 and TRBJ1-4, is ETGVTQSPTHLIKTRGQQVTLRCSSQSGHNTVSWYQQALGQGPQFIFQYYREEENGRGNFPPRFSGLQFPNYSSELNVNALELDDSALYLCASSSAQGEKLFFGSGTQLSVL.

The genes are TRBV2 and TRBJ1-3; possible D gene TRBD1, 6 bases. The germline V and J ends were trimmed by 2 bases and 4 bases, with 12 bases remaining between them. Looked up from germline, CDR1 is SNHLY and CDR2 is FYNNEI. The CDR3 is 15 amino acids. The CDR3 reads CASSEITGRGNTIYF. The CDR3 DNA reads TGTGCCAGCAGTGAAATTACAGGGAGAGGAAACACCATATATTTT.

The V and J genes are TRBV28 and TRBJ1-1; D is perhaps TRBD1 (5 bases). The CDR3 is made up of 15 amino acids. Germline CDR1 and CDR2: MDHEN and SYDVKM. V dropped 0 bases and J dropped 1 base, with 9 bases sitting between them. CDR3 nucleotide sequence: TGTGCCAGCAGTTTATGGGAGGGGACGAACACTGAAGCTTTCTTT. Encoded protein: CASSLWEGTNTEAFF. Complete variable domain (other parts from reference TRBV28 and TRBJ1-1): DVKVTQSSRYLVKRTGEKVFLECVQDMDHENMFWYRQDPGLGLRLIYFSYDVKMKEKGDIPEGYSVSREKKERFSLILESASTNQTSMYLCASSLWEGTNTEAFFGQGTRLTVV.

CDR3 in DNA: TGCAGTGCTAGTCTGTCTGCGAATGATGAAAAACTGTTTTTT. Amino acid sequence: CSASLSANDEKLFF. V gene TRBV20-1 combines with J gene TRBJ1-4; no clear D gene. Germline CDR1 DFQATT, CDR2 SNEGSKA (reference sequence). This CDR3 is 14 amino acids long. With 3 bases removed from V and 6 bases from J, the gap between germline ends came to 14 bases.